The 26 T cell receptor beta chains below come from one sample, sequenced in a study of cytomegalovirus exposure and HLA in healthy donors. PCR used 60 Vbeta primers and 13 Jbeta primers. This table comes from immunoSEQ multiplex PCR, and its TCRdb copy is limited to in-frame clones, with some not included. The table has about 130,000 clones, about four fifths seen once. The specimen was PBMCs. These receptors all stem from a man aged 25-40 years in good health and CMV-seronegative.

The chain joins TRBV13 to TRBJ2-1; 7 bases agree with TRBD1. There are 16 residues in the CDR3. With 8 bases clipped from V and 4 bases from J, the junction kept 14 bases outside the gene matches. Germline V lookup: CDR1 PRHDT, CDR2 FYEKMQ (reference sequence). The CDR3 sequence: CASGGQDSFNYNEQFF. The CDR3 coding sequence is TGTGCCAGCGGAGGACAGGATTCTTTCAATTACAATGAGCAGTTCTTC.

This clone was counted a single time. The chain combines TRBV6-5 with TRBJ1-3; the match to TRBD1 covers 12 bases. The CDR3 contains 15 residues. With V trimmed by 4 bases and J by 5 bases, 3 bases remained unmatched. Germline CDR1 is MNHEY and CDR2 is SVGAGI. The CDR3 loop is CASSSGQGARNTIYF. The CDR3 DNA sequence: TGTGCCAGCAGTTCGGGACAGGGGGCCCGAAACACCATATATTTT.

This rearrangement joins TRBV11-2 to TRBJ2-7; D remains unclear. The germline V gene encodes CDR1 SGHAT and CDR2 FQNNGV. Between the trimmed V and J ends, which lost 5 bases and 0 bases, there was a span of 17 bases. The CDR3 runs to 16 residues. The CDR3 coding sequence is TGTGCCAGCAGCCCACTTGGGCATTACAGCTCCTACGAGCAGTACTTC. Its protein product is CASSPLGHYSSYEQYF.

The chain uses TRBV19 and TRBJ2-1; TRBD2 matches 11 bases. V shed 3 bases and J 3 bases; nucleotides not matched to a gene: 7. This CDR3 comprises 17 residues. The germline V gene encodes CDR1 LNHDA and CDR2 SQIVND (reference sequence). The DNA for the CDR3 is TGTGCCAGTAGTATCTCACTAGCGGGAGCGGGCTACAATGAGCAGTTCTTC. Translated, it gives CASSISLAGAGYNEQFF.

The rearrangement links TRBV28 to TRBJ2-7, with TRBD1 matching 7 bases. CDR1 is MDHEN, CDR2 SYDVKM, per germline. The V and J ends lost 5 bases and 2 bases, in that order; junction bases with no gene match: 3. The CDR3 is made up of 13 amino acids. CDR3 sequence reads: CASSGDSTYEQYF. CDR3 sequence (DNA): TGTGCCAGCAGTGGGGACAGTACCTACGAGCAGTACTTC.

The chain's CDR3 is CAITTPGQTYEQYF. The CDR3 DNA follows: TGTGCCATCACTACACCGGGACAGACCTACGAGCAGTACTTC. The gene calls are TRBV10-3 and TRBJ2-7; 7 bases align to TRBD1. The CDR3 totals 14 residues. The trim removed 7 bases at V and 2 bases at J, leaving 8 bases unmatched. From germline, CDR1 is ENHRY and CDR2 SYGVKD.

This chain joins TRBV5-1 and TRBJ2-3; TRBD1 agrees at 7 bases. The CDR3 extends over 14 amino acids. The trim removed 2 bases at V and 4 bases at J, leaving 4 bases unmatched. Germline V gives CDR1 SGHRS, CDR2 YFSETQ. The CDR3 bases are TGCGCCAGCAGCTTACAGGGGATCTCAGATACGCAGTATTTT. Its translation is CASSLQGISDTQYF.

This clone appeared a few times. This chain joins TRBV19 and TRBJ1-5, with unresolved D. The germline V and J ends were trimmed by 4 bases and 2 bases, with 12 bases remaining between them. The CDR3 consists of 15 residues. The V gene's germline CDR1 is LNHDA and CDR2 SQIVND (reference sequence). CDR3 in DNA: TGTGCCAGTAGTACGGGGAGAAATCGCAATCAGCCCCAGCATTTT. It encodes CASSTGRNRNQPQHF.

This clone was counted only a few times. The V and J genes are TRBV25-1 and TRBJ1-5, with D possibly matching TRBD1 (5 bases). In germline, CDR1 is MGHDK, CDR2 SYGVNS. Trimming took 3 bases from V and 3 from J, leaving 6 bases between them. There are 13 residues in the CDR3. DNA for the CDR3: TGTGCCAGCAGTGACAGGGTCAATCAGCCCCAGCATTTT. Translated: CASSDRVNQPQHF.

The CDR3 nucleotides are TGTGCCAGTATTGACAGGGGGCGGCTGAACACTGAAGCTTTCTTT. It specifies CASIDRGRLNTEAFF. This chain links TRBV19 with TRBJ1-1; 10 nucleotides align to TRBD1. The CDR3 is 15 residues long. Germline assignment: CDR1 LNHDA and CDR2 SQIVND (reference sequence). V was clipped by 7 bases and J by 0 bases; unmatched bases: 5.

The gene calls are TRBV6-6 and TRBJ2-2; 11 bases align to TRBD2. With V trimmed by 11 bases and J by 5 bases, 10 bases remained unmatched. This CDR3 is built from 15 residues. Germline V gives CDR1 MNHNY, CDR2 SVGAGI (reference sequence). In DNA form, the CDR3 reads TGTGCCCTGAAGGGCACTAGCGGGAGTACCGGGGAGCTGTTTTTT. Its translation is CALKGTSGSTGELFF.

The CDR3 nucleotides read TGTGCCAGCAGTTTAATCGGGACAGCCGGCAATCAGCCCCAGCATTTT. Translation: CASSLIGTAGNQPQHF. The chain has TRBV28 and TRBJ1-5; 7 bases are shared with TRBD1. V shed 2 bases, J shed 2 bases, and the junction held 6 bases outside the gene matches. CDR3 size: 16 residues. Germline CDR1 MDHEN, CDR2 SYDVKM. Combining the CDR3 with reference TRBV28 and TRBJ1-5 gives the whole variable domain DVKVTQSSRYLVKRTGEKVFLECVQDMDHENMFWYRQDPGLGLRLIYFSYDVKMKEKGDIPEGYSVSREKKERFSLILESASTNQTSMYLCASSLIGTAGNQPQHFGDGTRLSIL.

The chain carries TRBV29-1 and TRBJ2-3; no definite D call. Trimming removed 2 bases at V and 1 base at J, with 4 bases between. Germline CDR1 is SQVTM and CDR2 is ANQGSEA. There are 12 residues in the CDR3. This CDR3 reads CSVESGTDTQYF. CDR3 sequence (DNA): TGCAGCGTTGAAAGCGGCACAGATACGCAGTATTTT.

The chain has TRBV5-8 and TRBJ2-1, with D maybe TRBD2 (5 bases). The CDR3 totals 12 residues. Germline V gene lookup returns CDR1 SGHTS and CDR2 YDEGEE. V lost 3 bases and J lost 15, with 16 bases in between. The CDR3 nucleotides read TGTGCCAGCAGCTCCCAGACTATCAGGTCGTTCTTC. This sequence encodes CASSSQTIRSFF.

The chain is built from TRBV7-8 and TRBJ1-5, with a possible D match to TRBD1 (6 bases). The V and J ends lost 4 bases and 3 bases respectively, with 22 bases between them. CDR1 and CDR2 (germline): SGHVS, FQNEAQ. This CDR3 comprises 18 residues. CDR3 in amino acids: CASSSHPNFYRDNQPQHF. DNA for the CDR3: TGTGCCAGCAGCTCCCACCCGAACTTCTACAGGGACAATCAGCCCCAGCATTTT.

This clone was found once. The V call is TRBV15, the J call TRBJ2-7; 9 bases map to TRBD2. Per the germline V gene, CDR1 is LNHNV and CDR2 is YYDKDF (reference sequence). Trimming at V came to 3 bases and at J to 0 bases, leaving 3 bases not matched to a gene. The CDR3 consists of 15 residues. CDR3 DNA sequence: TGTGCCACCAGCAGTTCGACTAGCGGCTCCTACGAGCAGTACTTC. Residues: CATSSSTSGSYEQYF.

The chain is built from TRBV4-2 and TRBJ2-3, with D perhaps TRBD1 (5 bases). Germline V gene data show CDR1 as LGHNA and CDR2 as YNFKEQ. The CDR3 loop spans 15 amino acids. V lost 2 bases, J lost 2 bases, and 11 bases lay in between. DNA for the CDR3: TGTGCCAGCAGCCAAACAGGTTCTAACACAGATACGCAGTATTTT. Its translation: CASSQTGSNTDTQYF.

This clone is a singleton in its sample. V usage is TRBV5-6 and J usage is TRBJ1-2, with a weak D call TRBD1 (6 bases). The CDR3 covers 13 residues. Germline V gene data show CDR1 as SGHDT and CDR2 as YYEEEE. V was trimmed by 3 bases and J by 5 bases, leaving 11 bases between them. The CDR3 DNA reads TGTGCCAGCAGCTCGAACAGGGTTTATGGCTACACCTTC. Translation: CASSSNRVYGYTF. Combining the CDR3 with reference TRBV5-6 and TRBJ1-2 gives the whole variable domain DAGVTQSPTHLIKTRGQQVTLRCSPKSGHDTVSWYQQALGQGPQFIFQYYEEEERQRGNFPDRFSGHQFPNYSSELNVNALLLGDSALYLCASSSNRVYGYTFGSGTRLTVV.

This clone appeared a few times. The V and J genes are TRBV5-1 and TRBJ2-7; no firm D call. This CDR3 region has 13 residues. Trimming removed 4 bases at V and 4 bases at J, with 12 bases between. Per germline, CDR1 SGHRS and CDR2 YFSETQ. CDR3 sequence reads: CASSTVSRYEQYF. In DNA form, the CDR3 reads TGCGCCAGCAGCACAGTGTCCAGATACGAGCAGTACTTC.

The chain recombines TRBV5-1 with TRBJ1-2; 8 bases agree with TRBD1. The CDR3 length is 16 residues. The germline CDR1 and CDR2 sequences are SGHRS and YFSETQ. V shed 2 bases, J shed 2 bases, and the junction held 8 bases outside the gene matches. The chain's CDR3 is CASSFLGQGLNYGYTF. The CDR3 region has the DNA TGCGCCAGCAGCTTCCTTGGACAGGGACTCAACTATGGCTACACCTTC. The full variable domain, completed using reference TRBV5-1 and TRBJ1-2, is KAGVTQTPRYLIKTRGQQVTLSCSPISGHRSVSWYQQTPGQGLQFLFEYFSETQRNKGNFPGRFSGRQFSNSRSEMNVSTLELGDSALYLCASSFLGQGLNYGYTFGSGTRLTVV.

This sequence joins TRBV4-1 and TRBJ1-5; no reliable D call. Per germline, CDR1 MGHRA and CDR2 YSYEKL. Trimming shortened V by 1 base and J by 0 bases, and 7 bases separated the two germline ends. The CDR3 has 15 residues. The CDR3 DNA reads as TGCGCCAGCAGCCAAGCACAGAATAGCAATCAGCCCCAGCATTTT. This sequence encodes CASSQAQNSNQPQHF.

This chain uses TRBV15 with TRBJ2-2; 7 bases align to TRBD1. The V segment lost 4 bases and the J segment 0 bases; nucleotides outside the gene matches: 5. This CDR3 is 16 amino acids long. Germline V gene lookup returns CDR1 LNHNV and CDR2 YYDKDF (reference sequence). CDR3 sequence: CATSMPGQTNTGELFF. The CDR3 DNA reads TGTGCCACCAGCATGCCGGGACAGACGAACACCGGGGAGCTGTTTTTT.

The gene calls are TRBV7-9 and TRBJ1-1, with 7 bases identical to TRBD1. Per the germline V gene, CDR1 is SEHNR and CDR2 is FQNEAQ (reference sequence). J was trimmed by 3 bases and V by 5 bases; bases with no gene match: 9. The CDR3 extends over 15 amino acids. The CDR3 spells CASSHGLQGHTEAFF. The CDR3 region has the DNA TGTGCCAGCAGCCATGGCCTACAGGGGCACACTGAAGCTTTCTTT.

The chain links TRBV25-1 to TRBJ1-1; D is perhaps TRBD1 (6 bases). CDR1 and CDR2 (germline): MGHDK, SYGVNS. The CDR3 consists of 14 residues. The germline V and J ends were trimmed by 4 bases and 3 bases, with 12 bases remaining between them. The CDR3 here is CASSGTGRDTEAFF. The CDR3 nucleotides read TGTGCCAGCAGTGGCACAGGGAGGGACACTGAAGCTTTCTTT.

This clone was seen more than once but under ten times. The rearrangement links TRBV2 to TRBJ1-5, with TRBD1 identical over 7 bases. There are 12 residues in the CDR3. V trimming: 11 bases; J trimming: 8 bases; junction bases outside the gene matches: 9. Germline V lookup: CDR1 SNHLY, CDR2 FYNNEI. In DNA form, the CDR3 reads TGTGCCTCCCGGGACAGTCTTAAGCCCCAGCATTTT. It yields the protein CASRDSLKPQHF.

This rearrangement joins TRBV30 to TRBJ2-2, with D perhaps TRBD1 (5 bases). V was trimmed by 2 bases and J by 1 base, leaving 11 bases between them. The CDR3 runs to 15 residues. CDR1 and CDR2 from the germline V gene are GTSNPN and SVGIG (reference sequence). The CDR3 DNA reads as TGTGCCTGGAGTACACCTAGGGGGAACACCGGGGAGCTGTTTTTT. Its protein product is CAWSTPRGNTGELFF.